The text below deals with one TCR beta chain. Its antigen is not identified. In the PCR, 60 Vbeta and 13 Jbeta primers were used. Profiling relied on immunoSEQ multiplex PCR, and the TCRdb table lists in-frame clones only, not all of them. The table lists 65,000 to 90,000 clones, 55% to 75% of them singletons. This sample is part of a study of cytomegalovirus exposure and HLA in healthy donors. Study-wide findings and caveats: Later work showed greater clonal expansion in HLA-associated TCR beta chains than in equally common others. In presence/absence analyses, roughly uniform sequencing depth across donors was assumed.

The CDR3 is made up of 15 amino acids. Germline V gene lookup returns CDR1 MNHEY and CDR2 SMNVEV (reference sequence). With 3 bases clipped from V and 4 bases from J, the junction kept 5 bases outside the gene matches. The specimen sequenced was PBMCs. The gene calls are TRBV27 and TRBJ2-3, with 9 bases aligning to TRBD2. The sequence derives from a woman in her 40s in good health and CMV-seropositive. The CDR3, as DNA: TGTGCCAGCAGTTTCCAGCGGGGGGCTGCAGATACGCAGTATTTT. Translation gives CASSFQRGAADTQYF.